This T cell receptor (delta chain) was recorded in a study of gamma-delta chains in newborns, infants, children. On the study more broadly: Microbial exposure reportedly drives polyclonal innate γδ T cell expansion after birth.

TCRdb re-called clones from the reads via CATT. The sample shows about 5,600 delta-chain clones, 13% to 15% of them seen only once. Trimming removed 2 bases from V and 4 bases from J, with 35 bases in between. Germline lookup yields CDR1 TSWWSYY and CDR2 QGS. CDR3 length: 22 residues. The sequence came from a child who was a newborn, infant or young child, either healthy, febrile or measles-vaccinated (not recorded which). The sample was blood, taken at baseline. The genes are TRDV1 and TRDJ1; D may be TRDD2 (5 bases). CDR3 in amino acids: CALGEWDDFRHSFYQTVDKLIF. DNA for the CDR3: TGTGCTCTTGGGGAATGGGACGATTTTCGACACTCCTTCTACCAAACCGTCGATAAACTCATCTTT.